This entry lists 9 T cell receptor beta chains sequenced from one sample in a study of T-cell memory formation after mild COVID-19. TCRdb ran MiXCR on the 5' RACE reads and lists one entry per CDR3 protein. The table lists 450,000 to 700,000 distinct CDR3 sequences, about 20% of them singletons. The sample taken for sequencing was PBMCs or a T cell subset sorted from them (not recorded which). The receptors come from an adult woman who had mild COVID-19 (a few samples of this study predate the infection). Cell type and time point are not known.

Ten or more counts support this clonotype. The chain has TRBV5-1 and TRBJ2-1; 7 bases fit TRBD1. CDR1 is SGHRS and CDR2 is YFSETQ in the germline V gene. V was pared by 4 bases and J by 5 bases, with 3 bases of the junction left unmatched. This CDR3 has 13 amino acids. The CDR3 protein is CASSITGDNEQFF. The DNA for the CDR3 is TGCGCCAGCAGCATAACAGGGGACAATGAGCAGTTCTTC.

This clonotype has just a few counts. The V gene is TRBV3-1, the J gene TRBJ1-6, with a tentative D call TRBD1 (6 bases). V lost 1 base and J 10 bases, leaving 14 bases between the germline ends. Germline CDR1 LGHDT, CDR2 YNNKEL (reference sequence). The CDR3 runs to 15 residues. The CDR3 bases are TGTGCCAGCAGCCAAGGCTCGGGGGCAGGATCACCCCTCCACTTT. The encoded protein is CASSQGSGAGSPLHF.

The chain couples TRBV28 to TRBJ2-3; D is perhaps TRBD1 (7 bases). Germline CDR1 MDHEN, CDR2 SYDVKM. This CDR3 is built from 15 residues. V lost 6 bases to trimming and J lost 3 bases, with 16 bases between them. CDR3 bases: TGTGCCAGCAGCACCCAGGGGGGAATGACAGATACGCAGTATTTT. It encodes CASSTQGGMTDTQYF. Full variable domain (rest looked up from reference TRBV28 and TRBJ2-3): DVKVTQSSRYLVKRTGEKVFLECVQDMDHENMFWYRQDPGLGLRLIYFSYDVKMKEKGDIPEGYSVSREKKERFSLILESASTNQTSMYLCASSTQGGMTDTQYFGPGTRLTVL.

The chain carries TRBV18 and TRBJ1-2; no firm D call. Germline CDR1 is KGHSH and CDR2 is LQKENI. CDR3 length: 13 residues. The V and J ends lost 2 bases and 6 bases respectively, with 10 bases between them. The CDR3 sequence: CASSPTARDGYTF. In DNA form, the CDR3 reads TGTGCCAGCTCACCAACAGCGCGGGATGGCTACACCTTC.

The J gene is TRBJ2-7, the V gene TRBV7-9; unclear D gene. V was cut by 2 bases and J by 3 bases, with 20 bases left in between. CDR1 and CDR2 (germline): SEHNR, FQNEAQ (reference sequence). The CDR3 extends over 17 amino acids. The CDR3 DNA sequence: TGTGCCAGCAGCTTAATTCGGTGGGGTAGCAGCGACTACGAGCAGTACTTC. It encodes CASSLIRWGSSDYEQYF.

The V gene is TRBV5-1, the J gene TRBJ2-2; D possibly matches TRBD1 or TRBD2 (5 bases each). The CDR3 runs 16 residues. Germline V lookup: CDR1 SGHRS, CDR2 YFSETQ. Trimming took 0 bases from V and 3 from J, leaving 12 bases between them. The CDR3 spells CASSLAAGTYTGELFF. The CDR3 DNA reads as TGCGCCAGCAGCTTGGCCGCTGGGACCTACACCGGGGAGCTGTTTTTT.

This chain uses TRBV29-1 with TRBJ2-7; D might be TRBD1 or TRBD2, each matching 5 bases. The length of the CDR3 is 12 residues. Germline V gene data show CDR1 as SQVTM and CDR2 as ANQGSEA. The V and J ends lost 7 bases and 2 bases respectively, with 12 bases between them. The CDR3 DNA is TGCAGCGGGGGACCGTTTACCTACGAGCAGTACTTC. Translation gives CSGGPFTYEQYF.

The V gene is TRBV12-3 or TRBV12-4, the J gene TRBJ2-1, with 14 bases identical to TRBD2. CDR3 length equals 19 residues. V lost 5 bases and J lost 6; bases outside the gene matches: 15. CDR3 sequence reads: CASSLGTSGGPKRGNEQFF. The CDR3 coding sequence is TGTGCCAGCAGTCTGGGGACTAGCGGGGGCCCGAAAAGGGGCAATGAGCAGTTCTTC.

The chain carries TRBV5-1 and TRBJ2-5; a weak D match, TRBD1 (6 bases). The CDR3 totals 17 residues. Between the trimmed V and J ends, which lost 2 bases and 1 base, there was a span of 18 bases. Germline CDR1 is SGHRS and CDR2 is YFSETQ. The CDR3 region has the DNA TGCGCCAGCAGCTTCACCCATCAAGGGGGAGCCCAAGAGACCCAGTACTTC. Translated, it gives CASSFTHQGGAQETQYF.